Shown below are 25 T cell receptor beta chains from a single sample sequenced in a study of OX40 agonist ivuxolimab in advanced cancers. TCRdb keeps only in-frame clones here, not all; method: immunoSEQ multiplex PCR. Of 75,000 to 85,000 clones in the sample, 80% to 90% were seen once. Sample: CD4+ or CD8+ T cells sorted from blood, taken in a trial of the OX40 agonist ivuxolimab. The receptors come from an adult with an advanced solid tumor such as melanoma, head and neck, liver or kidney cancer.

This chain connects TRBV2 to TRBJ2-3, with D tentatively TRBD1 (6 bases). Germline V gene sequence: CDR1 SNHLY, CDR2 FYNNEI. V was pared by 0 bases and J by 5 bases, with 24 bases between. This CDR3 comprises 19 residues. The CDR3 loop is CASSEALIKQGPRGDTQYF. CDR3 DNA sequence: TGTGCCAGCAGTGAAGCCCTCATAAAACAGGGTCCAAGGGGAGATACGCAGTATTTT.

J is TRBJ2-1 and V is TRBV27; D remains unclear. Per the germline V gene, CDR1 is MNHEY and CDR2 is SMNVEV (reference sequence). Trimming stripped 4 bases from V and 8 bases from J, with 18 bases between. CDR3 length: 15 amino acids. The CDR3 reads CASSSKNPDLHEQFF. In DNA form, the CDR3 reads TGTGCCAGCAGTTCCAAAAACCCGGATCTTCATGAGCAGTTCTTC.

Worth noting for this clone: The sample carries other DNA sequences with the same CDR3. The chain uses TRBV4-1 and TRBJ2-7; 11 nucleotides line up with TRBD2. The CDR3 spans 18 residues. V gave up 1 base and J gave up 0 bases; unmatched junction bases: 8. The germline V gene encodes CDR1 MGHRA and CDR2 YSYEKL. The CDR3 sequence is CASSQGPGLAVYSYEQYF. In DNA, the CDR3 is TGCGCCAGCAGCCAAGGCCCGGGACTAGCGGTTTACTCCTACGAGCAGTACTTC.

The chain has TRBV19 and TRBJ2-7; 7 nucleotides line up with TRBD2. Trimming took 6 bases from V and 5 from J; bases not matched to a gene: 13. The CDR3 is 15 amino acids. The germline gives CDR1 LNHDA, CDR2 SQIVND (reference sequence). The CDR3 reads CASRPQASGSHEQYF. DNA for the CDR3: TGTGCCAGTAGACCCCAGGCTAGCGGTAGCCACGAGCAGTACTTC.

CDR3 bases: TGTGCCAGCAGCTTCGTCGGAAATGTAGCCTACAATGAGCAGTTCTTC. It translates to CASSFVGNVAYNEQFF. The chain couples TRBV7-2 to TRBJ2-1; D remains ambiguous. This CDR3 contains 16 residues. CDR1 and CDR2 (germline): SGHTA, FQGNSA. V was shortened by 3 bases and J by 2 bases, with 14 bases between the two germline ends.

The rearrangement uses TRBV4-1 and TRBJ1-4; no clear D gene. The ends were cut back, 4 bases at V and 0 bases at J, with 24 bases in the middle. Germline V gene lookup returns CDR1 MGHRA and CDR2 YSYEKL. The CDR3 covers 20 residues. CDR3 protein: CASSRTAGSPTSATNEKLFF. In DNA, the CDR3 is TGCGCCAGCAGCCGAACGGCAGGCAGCCCGACGTCTGCAACTAATGAAAAACTGTTTTTT.

The rearrangement uses TRBV11-2 and TRBJ1-2, with TRBD1 identical over 8 bases. Trimming cost V 2 bases and J 2 bases; bases outside gene matches: 7. The CDR3 runs to 16 residues. CDR1 and CDR2 from the germline V gene are SGHAT and FQNNGV. CDR3 in DNA: TGTGCCAGCAGCTTAAAGTTGGCAGGGGGCAACTATGGCTACACCTTC. This gives the protein CASSLKLAGGNYGYTF.

V gene TRBV13 combines with J gene TRBJ1-1; 8 bases are a match to TRBD1. V was clipped by 1 base and J by 11 bases; unmatched bases: 9. The CDR3 covers 14 residues. Germline V gene data show CDR1 as PRHDT and CDR2 as FYEKMQ (reference sequence). CDR3 in DNA: TGTGCCAGCAGCTTAGTCGCGACAGGGGAAAGGGCTTTCTTT. It translates to CASSLVATGERAFF.

This clone was seen more than once but under ten times. V and J are TRBV10-2 and TRBJ1-3; D unclear. This CDR3 contains 12 residues. The V and J ends lost 7 bases and 3 bases respectively, with 7 bases between them. Per germline, CDR1 WSHSY and CDR2 SAAADI. DNA of the CDR3: TGCGCCAGCATCGGGAATGGAAACACCATATATTTT. This codes for CASIGNGNTIYF.

The CDR3 spells CASSLETGGAYNEQFF. Here the CDR3 DNA reads TGCGCCAGCAGCTTGGAGACAGGGGGCGCTTACAATGAGCAGTTCTTC. The gene calls are TRBV5-1 and TRBJ2-1; 10 bases map to TRBD1. Per germline, CDR1 SGHRS and CDR2 YFSETQ. V was pared by 0 bases and J by 4 bases, with 4 bases of the junction left unmatched. The CDR3 covers 16 residues.

The chain links TRBV7-2 to TRBJ1-2; 7 positions agree with TRBD1. The germline V gene encodes CDR1 SGHTA and CDR2 FQGNSA. This CDR3 is 18 amino acids long. Trimming removed 3 bases from V and 3 bases from J; junction bases left unmatched: 16. The CDR3 is CASSLTLLVTQGDYGYTF. The CDR3 coding sequence is TGTGCCAGCAGCTTGACCCTCCTGGTTACGCAGGGGGACTATGGCTACACCTTC.

V is TRBV7-9 and J is TRBJ2-7, with D possibly being TRBD2 (6 bases). V dropped 3 bases and J dropped 2 bases, with 8 bases sitting between them. The CDR3 is 13 residues long. The germline V gene encodes CDR1 SEHNR and CDR2 FQNEAQ (reference sequence). Written as DNA, the CDR3 is TGTGCCAGCAGCTTTAGCGGAGCCTACGAGCAGTACTTC. As protein: CASSFSGAYEQYF.

J is TRBJ2-5 and V is TRBV27; D is possibly TRBD1 or TRBD2 (6 bases each). The CDR3 consists of 15 residues. Germline loops: CDR1 MNHEY, CDR2 SMNVEV (reference sequence). With 3 bases removed from V and 4 bases from J, the gap between germline ends came to 15 bases. This CDR3 reads CASSFRGRWPETQYF. The CDR3 nucleotides read TGTGCCAGCAGTTTTAGGGGGAGGTGGCCAGAGACCCAGTACTTC.

In this sample, this clone turned up once. The rearrangement joins TRBV27 to TRBJ2-1; 13 bases fit TRBD2. This CDR3 spans 17 amino acids. V trimming: 6 bases; J trimming: 9 bases; junction bases outside the gene matches: 14. CDR1 and CDR2 from the germline V gene are MNHEY and SMNVEV (reference sequence). The DNA of the CDR3 is TGTGCCAGCAGATACCCGGGACTAGCGGGACGCGGGGGTGAGCAGTTCTTC. The encoded protein is CASRYPGLAGRGGEQFF.

The rearrangement uses TRBV18 and TRBJ1-2; 7 nucleotides match TRBD1. CDR3 length: 17 amino acids. V gave up 0 bases and J gave up 4 bases; unmatched junction bases: 11. Germline lookup yields CDR1 KGHSH and CDR2 LQKENI. CDR3 sequence reads: CASSPPTVDRSGYGYTF. In DNA, the CDR3 is TGTGCCAGCTCACCACCGACTGTGGACAGGTCAGGCTATGGCTACACCTTC. Supplemented by reference TRBV18 and TRBJ1-2, the full variable domain reads NAGVMQNPRHLVRRRGQEARLRCSPMKGHSHVYWYRQLPEEGLKFMVYLQKENIIDESGMPKERFSAEFPKEGPSILRIQQVVRGDSAAYFCASSPPTVDRSGYGYTFGSGTRLTVV.

The chain joins TRBV29-1 to TRBJ1-1, with unresolved D. The CDR3 runs 12 residues. V gave up 7 bases and J gave up 1 base, with 10 bases separating them. Germline CDR1 and CDR2: SQVTM and ANQGSEA. The CDR3 coding sequence is TGCAGCGCTGGAGGAAGGAACACTGAAGCTTTCTTT. This gives the protein CSAGGRNTEAFF.

This clone was picked up a small number of times. This chain joins TRBV6-1 and TRBJ2-7; 7 bases are a match to TRBD1. The germline gives CDR1 MNHNS, CDR2 SASEGT. The CDR3 runs to 13 residues. Trimming took 10 bases from V and 1 from J; bases not matched to a gene: 7. CDR3: CAIRHRGSYEQYF. The CDR3 DNA reads TGTGCCATCCGCCACAGGGGTTCCTACGAGCAGTACTTC.

Concerning this clone: The CDR3 end shows no conserved phenylalanine or tryptophan, and so a read error is likely. The DNA is omitted, as the CDR3 cannot be located on it reliably, and the CDR3 follows TCRdb's listing. The rearrangement joins TRBV2 to TRBJ1-4; the DNA was not compared with TRBD1, the D call given in the table. With termini counted, the CDR3 has 12 amino acids. Germline V gene data show CDR1 as SNHLY and CDR2 as FYNNEI. The CDR3 is CASSEALRDNVL.

As regards this clone: Compared with germline, one end of the junction differs, possibly owing to a read error. The rearrangement links TRBV5-3 to TRBJ1-2, with D perhaps matching TRBD1 (6 bases). TRBV5-3 is classed as an ORF, of uncertain function. This CDR3 has 15 residues. The CDR3 region is CASSLAGGSNYGYTF. The CDR3 DNA sequence: TGTGCCAGCAGCTTGGCTGGGGGCAGTAACTATGGCTACACCTTC.

In its sample, this clone was seen once. The gene calls are TRBV6-1 and TRBJ1-4; D call uncertain. The CDR3 contains 16 residues. V lost 2 bases, J lost 8 bases, and 18 bases lay in between. Germline lookup yields CDR1 MNHNS and CDR2 SASEGT. The CDR3 is CASSELGSGYGEKLFF. The CDR3 bases are TGTGCCAGCAGTGAATTAGGCAGTGGCTACGGGGAAAAACTGTTTTTT.

The rearrangement uses TRBV6-5 and TRBJ2-1; no firm D call. Germline V gene lookup returns CDR1 MNHEY and CDR2 SVGAGI. V lost 2 bases, J lost 0 bases, and 8 bases lay in between. This CDR3 is built from 15 residues. The DNA of the CDR3 is TGTGCCAGCAGTTACAGCTATAGCTCCTACAATGAGCAGTTCTTC. The encoded protein is CASSYSYSSYNEQFF.

This clone has a single count. The chain uses TRBV2 and TRBJ2-1; no firm D call. The V end lost 7 bases, the J end lost 9 bases, and 16 bases lay between the germline ends. Germline CDR1 reads SNHLY; CDR2 reads FYNNEI. CDR3 size: 13 residues. The CDR3 DNA is TGTGCCAGCAATGTTTGGGAAAATACTGAGCAGTTCTTC. Translation gives CASNVWENTEQFF.

The chain is built from TRBV18 and TRBJ1-1, with D possibly TRBD1 on 5 matching bases. The CDR3 spans 17 residues. Germline CDR1 is KGHSH and CDR2 is LQKENI. V lost 3 bases and J lost 0, with 17 bases in between. The CDR3 loop is CASSPPSLGTMNTEAFF. The CDR3 DNA is TGTGCCAGCTCACCGCCGTCATTGGGGACCATGAACACTGAAGCTTTCTTT.

The chain couples TRBV5-1 to TRBJ2-3; 9 bases are shared with TRBD2. Germline-derived CDR1 and CDR2 are SGHRS and YFSETQ. V trimming: 3 bases; J trimming: 6 bases; junction bases outside the gene matches: 8. The CDR3 sequence is 15 residues long. CDR3: CASSSSGTSIDTQYF. Here the CDR3 DNA reads TGCGCCAGCAGCTCGTCCGGGACTAGCATTGATACGCAGTATTTT.

This chain connects TRBV19 to TRBJ2-6, with D perhaps TRBD1 (5 bases). The germline gives CDR1 LNHDA, CDR2 SQIVND (reference sequence). V gave up 4 bases and J gave up 0 bases, with 10 bases separating them. The CDR3 spans 16 residues. In DNA, the CDR3 is TGTGCCAGTAGTAAAAGACAGCACTCTGGGGCCAACGTCCTGACTTTC. Translating it yields CASSKRQHSGANVLTF.